Only a few counts were recorded for the clone carrying this TCR beta chain. The antigen is not known. These data come from a study of T cell responses to AZD1222 COVID-19 vaccine. Whole-study results and caveats: Following two doses of AZD1222, Spike-specific TCR breadth and depth rose. Reportedly, nearly half the spike-specific TCRs target unmutated variant regions. The donor cohort was predominantly white British with a female majority, and clonal diversity may have been underestimated. Repertoires were obtained only post-peak T cell response.

The CDR3 is made up of 14 amino acids. The germline V gene encodes CDR1 LNHDA and CDR2 SQIVND (reference sequence). V gave up 7 bases and J gave up 2 bases, with 13 bases separating them. Some clones are missing from TCRdb's copy, which holds only in-frame ones; the method was immunoSEQ multiplex PCR. The top ten clones hold about 4.9% of a sample with some 150,000 clones, approximately 86% of them seen once. This chain uses TRBV19 with TRBJ2-3; D not resolved. This sequence was found in an adult who received the MenACWY meningococcal vaccine as a control. This specimen consisted of peripheral blood, obtained 28 days after the second dose of the MenACWY control vaccine. The CDR3 spells CASKSAGNTDTQYF. DNA of the CDR3: TGTGCCAGTAAGTCGGCAGGAAACACAGATACGCAGTATTTT.